Presented here are 13 T cell receptor beta chains from one specimen sequenced in a study of blood T cell repertoires in COVID-19. Sequenced by immunoSEQ multiplex PCR; TCRdb stores in-frame clones only, minus some. This sample has about 210,000 clones, with about 83% found just once. Material: peripheral blood. These receptor sequences come from a man aged 45 to 65 with active or convalescent COVID-19.

Notes on this clone: Its ends do not fully match the called genes, so a read error is possible. The chain uses TRBV7-2 and TRBJ1-1; 8 bases map to TRBD1. This CDR3 spans 14 amino acids. Germline-derived CDR1 and CDR2 are SGHTA and FQGNSA. CDR3 residues: CASSLDRGNAEAFF. The CDR3 DNA reads TGTGCCAGCAGCTTAGACAGGGGGAACGCTGAAGCTTTCTTT.

V gene TRBV9 combines with J gene TRBJ1-1; 7 positions match TRBD1. V lost 0 bases to trimming and J lost 4 bases; unmatched junction nucleotides: 12. The germline V gene has CDR1 SGDLS and CDR2 YYNGEE. This CDR3 has 17 residues. Here the CDR3 reads CASSVEGGWGVLTEAFF. The CDR3 DNA is TGTGCCAGCAGCGTAGAAGGGGGCTGGGGTGTTCTCACTGAAGCTTTCTTT.

This clone was detected only a few times. V is TRBV27 and J is TRBJ2-1; 7 bases line up with TRBD2. Germline lookup yields CDR1 MNHEY and CDR2 SMNVEV (reference sequence). The CDR3 has 18 amino acids. V was pared by 5 bases and J by 4 bases, with 17 bases of the junction left unmatched. CDR3 residues: CASSIISVAGTIYNEQFF. In DNA form, the CDR3 reads TGTGCCAGCAGTATAATCTCGGTAGCGGGTACGATTTACAATGAGCAGTTCTTC.

The chain combines TRBV28 with TRBJ2-7; 10 bases are a match to TRBD1. The trim removed 3 bases at V and 0 bases at J, leaving 5 bases unmatched. CDR1 is MDHEN and CDR2 is SYDVKM in the germline V gene. This CDR3 has 16 residues. CDR3 DNA: TGTGCCAGCAGTTTCAGGACAGGGGGGAGCTCCTACGAGCAGTACTTC. This translates into CASSFRTGGSSYEQYF.

CDR3 amino acids: CASSSLGVATEAFF. The CDR3 nucleotides are TGTGCCAGCAGTTCCCTTGGAGTGGCCACTGAAGCTTTCTTT. The rearrangement links TRBV6-2 or TRBV6-3 to TRBJ1-1; D is unclear. CDR3 length equals 14 residues. V was trimmed by 4 bases and J by 4 bases, leaving 13 bases between them. Per the germline V gene, CDR1 is MNHEY and CDR2 is SVGEGT.

The chain couples TRBV2 to TRBJ1-5; D is ambiguous. The V and J ends lost 4 bases and 4 bases respectively, with 8 bases between them. Germline CDR1 and CDR2: SNHLY and FYNNEI. This CDR3 is 13 amino acids long. CDR3 region: CASSGTRNQPQHF. CDR3 coding DNA: TGTGCCAGCAGTGGGACTAGGAATCAGCCCCAGCATTTT. The full variable domain, rest sourced from reference TRBV2 and TRBJ1-5, is EPEVTQTPSHQVTQMGQEVILRCVPISNHLYFYWYRQILGQKVEFLVSFYNNEISEKSEIFDDQFSVERPDGSNFTLKIRSTKLEDSAMYFCASSGTRNQPQHFGDGTRLSIL.

The rearrangement joins TRBV19 to TRBJ2-1; D may be TRBD2 (5 bases). The CDR3 spans 16 residues. The V gene lost 4 bases and the J gene lost 5 bases, with 18 bases spanning the gap. The germline V gene encodes CDR1 LNHDA and CDR2 SQIVND (reference sequence). The CDR3 DNA follows: TGTGCCAGTAGTAAGGACTCTCGCGGGTGGGACAATGAGCAGTTCTTC. Translating it yields CASSKDSRGWDNEQFF.

This CDR3 is CASSYLAGASTDTQYF. For the CDR3, the DNA is TGTGCCAGCAGCTACCTAGCGGGGGCTAGCACAGATACGCAGTATTTT. The chain is built from TRBV3-1 (or the pseudogene TRBV3-2) and TRBJ2-3, with 10 bases identical to TRBD2. The CDR3 runs 16 residues. V lost 5 bases, J lost 0 bases, and 5 bases stayed unmatched. From germline, CDR1 is LGHDT and CDR2 YNNKEL (reference sequence).

The gene calls are TRBV6-4 and TRBJ1-2; D unresolved. Trimming cost V 6 bases and J 7 bases, with 18 bases left between them. Germline V CDR1 and CDR2: MRHNA, SNTAGT. The CDR3 runs 14 residues. The CDR3 DNA reads TGTGCCAGCAGCGCTGCACATCCTCCAGGTGGCTACACCTTC. The encoded protein is CASSAAHPPGGYTF.

The chain carries TRBV7-9 and TRBJ2-5; D gene uncertain. V lost 5 bases to trimming and J lost 2 bases, with 12 bases between them. Germline V CDR1 and CDR2: SEHNR, FQNEAQ (reference sequence). The CDR3 sequence is 14 residues long. The CDR3 region is CASSDTAVQETQYF. The DNA of the CDR3 is TGTGCCAGCAGCGACACGGCAGTTCAAGAGACCCAGTACTTC.

The CDR3 region has the DNA TGTGCCAGCAGTTTAGAACGGGTGGGAGTCTACGAGCAGTACTTC. It is translated as CASSLERVGVYEQYF. This chain connects TRBV27 to TRBJ2-7, with D maybe TRBD2 (5 bases). Trimming pared 2 bases from V and 3 bases from J, leaving 14 bases between. The V gene's germline CDR1 is MNHEY and CDR2 SMNVEV (reference sequence). CDR3 length equals 15 residues.

The gene calls are TRBV5-7 and TRBJ2-4, with 7 bases that match TRBD1. TRBV5-7 is assigned to the ORF class and has an uncertain function. This CDR3 has 17 amino acids. The trim removed 4 bases at V and 0 bases at J, leaving 10 bases unmatched. The CDR3 region has the DNA TGTGCCAGCAGCCCGAAACAGGGGACACTAGCCAAAAACATTCAGTACTTC. Translation gives CASSPKQGTLAKNIQYF.

The genes are TRBV6-6 and TRBJ2-3, with a tentative D call TRBD2 (5 bases). Germline CDR1 is MNHNY and CDR2 is SVGAGI (reference sequence). This CDR3 is built from 12 residues. V shed 4 bases and J shed 4 bases, with 6 bases lying between them. CDR3 bases: TGTGCCAGCAGTTTTAGCGCAGATACGCAGTATTTT. Its protein is CASSFSADTQYF.